The rows below give T cell receptor beta chains drawn from one sample of a study of response to subunit inactivated influenza vaccine. TCRdb itself ran the RT-PCR reads through MiXCR, one entry per CDR3 protein. In the table there are about 500,000 distinct CDR3 sequences, about an eighth of which are singletons. The sequenced sample was PBMCs from blood, obtained 40 to 50 days after vaccination. The receptors were gathered from a man in his fifties who received an inactivated influenza vaccine. The CDR3 runs from the conserved cysteine through the conserved F or W. The D gene is left open where the match is weak. Clone size appears in some rows only: once, few, many, or a class for an expanded clone.

J: TRBJ2-4; size: few; V: TRBV9; D: .; CDR3: CASSVGAKNIQYF; DNA: TGTGCCAGCAGCGTAGGGGCCAAAAACATTCAGTACTTC
J: TRBJ1-2; size: many; V: TRBV7-9; D: TRBD1; CDR3: CARRDRGNYGYTF; DNA: TGTGCCAGGCGGGACAGGGGGAACTATGGCTACACCTTC
J: TRBJ2-6; size: few; V: TRBV20-1; D: .; CDR3: CSASGGANVLTF; DNA: TGCAGTGCTAGTGGTGGGGCCAACGTCCTGACTTTC
J: TRBJ2-1; size: many; V: TRBV20-1; D: TRBD2; CDR3: CSARVSGSYNEQFF; DNA: TGCAGTGCTAGGGTTAGCGGGAGTTACAATGAGCAGTTCTTC
J: TRBJ2-5; size: many; V: TRBV29-1; D: TRBD2; CDR3: CSVDSGRAPAGTQYF; DNA: TGCAGCGTTGATAGCGGGAGGGCACCGGCCGGGACCCAGTACTTC
J: TRBJ2-6; size: many; V: TRBV7-2; D: .; CDR3: CASSNSGSGANVLTF; DNA: TGTGCCAGCAGCAATAGCGGTTCCGGGGCCAACGTCCTGACTTTC
J: TRBJ1-3; size: many; V: TRBV12-3/TRBV12-4; D: .; CDR3: CASSLASGNTIYF; DNA: TGTGCCAGCAGTTTAGCAAGTGGAAACACCATATATTTT
J: TRBJ2-5; size: .; V: TRBV3-1; D: .; CDR3: CASSKEPLLETQYF; DNA: TGTGCCAGCAGCAAAGAACCCCTTTTAGAGACCCAGTACTTC
J: TRBJ1-2; size: many; V: TRBV5-1; D: .; CDR3: CASSTVPGAGYGYTF; DNA: TGCGCCAGCAGTACAGTTCCAGGGGCTGGCTATGGCTACACCTTC
J: TRBJ2-7; size: .; V: TRBV12-3/TRBV12-4; D: TRBD2; CDR3: CASSPGLAGGPSAYEQYF; DNA: TGTGCCAGCAGCCCTGGACTAGCGGGAGGGCCGTCAGCCTACGAGCAGTACTTC
J: TRBJ2-4; size: .; V: TRBV7-2; D: .; CDR3: CASSSQGVAKNIQYF; DNA: TGTGCCAGCAGCTCACAGGGTGTAGCCAAAAACATTCAGTACTTC
J: TRBJ2-7; size: .; V: TRBV12-3/TRBV12-4; D: TRBD1; CDR3: CASSITGGGYEQYF; DNA: TGTGCCAGCAGCATAACAGGGGGAGGATACGAGCAGTACTTC
J: TRBJ2-3; size: .; V: TRBV7-2; D: .; CDR3: CASSLDFRAYTQYF; DNA: TGTGCCAGCAGCTTAGATTTCCGCGCGTATACGCAGTATTTT
J: TRBJ2-7; size: few; V: TRBV12-3/TRBV12-4; D: TRBD1; CDR3: CASSFTPGQGYEQYF; DNA: TGTGCCAGCAGTTTTACCCCGGGACAGGGTTACGAGCAGTACTTC
J: TRBJ2-7; size: few; V: TRBV5-1; D: TRBD1; CDR3: CASSLGGQGTSYEQYF; DNA: TGCGCCAGCAGCCTCGGGGGACAGGGGACCTCCTACGAGCAGTACTTC
J: TRBJ1-5; size: many; V: TRBV5-1; D: TRBD1; CDR3: CASSSSATGVQPQHF; DNA: TGCGCCAGCAGCTCCAGCGCGACAGGGGTCCAGCCCCAGCATTTT
J: TRBJ2-1; size: .; V: TRBV6-2/TRBV6-3; D: .; CDR3: CASSRHWSSYNEQFF; DNA: TGTGCCAGCAGCCGGCACTGGAGCTCCTACAATGAGCAGTTCTTC
J: TRBJ2-7; size: .; V: TRBV5-1; D: .; CDR3: CASRSESIRTYEQYF; DNA: TGCGCCAGCAGAAGTGAGTCGATAAGGACCTACGAGCAGTACTTC
J: TRBJ2-5; size: .; V: TRBV11-2; D: .; CDR3: CASSLGDRISGWGQYF; DNA: TGTGCCAGCAGCTTAGGCGACAGGATCTCCGGGTGGGGCCAGTACTTC
J: TRBJ2-5; size: once; V: TRBV3-1; D: TRBD2; CDR3: CASSYSLAGGETQYF; DNA: TGTGCCAGCAGCTACAGTCTAGCGGGAGGGGAGACCCAGTACTTC
J: TRBJ2-5; size: few; V: TRBV7-2; D: TRBD2; CDR3: CASSLGLAGGSGETQYF; DNA: TGTGCCAGCAGCTTGGGACTAGCGGGAGGATCGGGGGAGACCCAGTACTTC
J: TRBJ2-1; size: few; V: TRBV7-9; D: .; CDR3: CASSLYEGGGNEQFF; DNA: TGTGCCAGCAGCTTATATGAAGGTGGGGGAAATGAGCAGTTCTTC
J: TRBJ2-7; size: .; V: TRBV20-1; D: TRBD2; CDR3: CSAREERLAGVHEQYF; DNA: TGCAGTGCTAGGGAAGAGAGACTAGCGGGAGTCCACGAGCAGTACTTC
J: TRBJ2-1; size: few; V: TRBV6-2/TRBV6-3; D: TRBD1; CDR3: CASHAPGQGQFF; DNA: TGTGCCAGCCACGCACCGGGACAGGGTCAGTTCTTC
J: TRBJ1-1; size: .; V: TRBV21-1; D: .; CDR3: CASSKGGRETEAFF; DNA: TGTGCCAGCAGCAAAGGAGGGAGGGAAACTGAAGCTTTCTTT
J: TRBJ1-2; size: few; V: TRBV27; D: .; CDR3: CASSRRPASLYGYTF; DNA: TGTGCCAGCAGCCGCCGCCCGGCCTCCCTCTATGGCTACACCTTC
J: TRBJ2-3; size: few; V: TRBV20-1; D: TRBD2; CDR3: CSVRGGLAADTQYF; DNA: TGCAGTGTCAGAGGCGGACTAGCCGCAGATACGCAGTATTTT
J: TRBJ1-2; size: many; V: TRBV10-3; D: TRBD1; CDR3: CAISSGQGNYGYTF; DNA: TGTGCCATCAGCTCGGGACAGGGGAACTATGGCTACACCTTC
J: TRBJ2-7; size: .; V: TRBV7-2; D: .; CDR3: CASSLPGYNEQYF; DNA: TGTGCCAGCAGCTTACCAGGGTATAACGAGCAGTACTTC
J: TRBJ2-7; size: .; V: TRBV20-1; D: TRBD1; CDR3: CSSPGQRSYEQYF; DNA: TGCAGTTCACCGGGACAGCGCTCCTACGAGCAGTACTTC
J: TRBJ2-1; size: many; V: TRBV12-3/TRBV12-4; D: TRBD2; CDR3: CASSPPLAGGANEQFF; DNA: TGTGCCAGCAGTCCCCCACTAGCGGGAGGCGCAAATGAGCAGTTCTTC
J: TRBJ2-5; size: few; V: TRBV3-1; D: .; CDR3: CASSQVSTEETQYF; DNA: TGTGCCAGCAGCCAAGTTAGTACGGAGGAGACCCAGTACTTC